One and the same sample provided the 12 T cell receptor beta chains below, sequenced in a study of blood T cells in healthy people across ages. The second PCR ran about 6 to 11 cycles with a sample-barcoded 5' primer and J-beta primers. TCRdb re-called the 5' RACE reads with MiXCR, one entry per CDR3 protein. This table holds more than 600,000 distinct CDR3 sequences, approximately 25% found once. The data also belong to a second study, concerning T cells of mothers and their children.

Sample: blood. These receptors were taken from a boy aged 10-17 years in good health.

This clonotype was picked up a small number of times. The chain joins TRBV28 to TRBJ2-1; the match to TRBD1 covers 8 bases. The J call is uncertain, as TRBJ2-7 better fits the DNA end. The germline CDR1 and CDR2 sequences are MDHEN and SYDVKM. The CDR3 is 15 residues long. The CDR3 spells CASSDRTGFPYEQYF. The CDR3 DNA reads TGTGCCAGCAGTGACCGGACAGGGTTTCCCTACGAGCAGTACTTC.

This clonotype was counted a few times. Sequence at one end of the junction differs from germline and may be a read error. This chain links TRBV12-3 or TRBV12-4 with TRBJ2-1; tentatively, D is TRBD1 (5 bases). The CDR3 covers 13 residues. The CDR3 DNA sequence: TGTGCCAGCACCGTAACAGGTTCTTCCGAGCAGTATTTC. Amino acids: CASTVTGSSEQYF.

The CDR3 DNA is TGTGCCAGCAGCTTATCCCCTACGGGAGAAGAGACCCAGTACTTC. It specifies CASSLSPTGEETQYF. The J gene is TRBJ2-5, the V gene TRBV7-9, with D maybe TRBD2 (6 bases). Trimming shortened V by 2 bases and J by 3 bases, and 13 bases separated the two germline ends. The CDR3 has 15 residues. Germline V gene data show CDR1 as SEHNR and CDR2 as FQNEAQ (reference sequence). The full variable domain, rest sourced from reference TRBV7-9 and TRBJ2-5, is DTGVSQNPRHKITKRGQNVTFRCDPISEHNRLYWYRQTLGQGPEFLTYFQNEAQLEKSRLLSDRFSAERPKGSFSTLEIQRTEQGDSAMYLCASSLSPTGEETQYFGPGTRLLVL.

The chain carries TRBV5-5 and TRBJ2-1, with 10 bases aligning to TRBD2. Matching the DNA end better, TRBJ2-7 makes the J call doubtful. CDR1 and CDR2 (germline): SGHKS, YYEKEE (reference sequence). CDR3 length: 16 amino acids. CDR3 in amino acids: CASSLAAGGLVYEQYF. CDR3 nucleotide sequence: TGTGCCAGCAGTCTCGCAGCGGGGGGGCTTGTCTACGAGCAGTACTTC.

The CDR3 nucleotides are TGTGCCAGCAGCCCCAGCTTCCACTTCACAGATACGCAGTATTTT. It encodes CASSPSFHFTDTQYF. The chain carries TRBV14 and TRBJ2-3; D ambiguous. The CDR3 covers 15 residues. Germline values: CDR1 SGHDN, CDR2 FVKESK. The V end lost 4 bases, the J end lost 2 bases, and 13 bases lay between the germline ends.

This chain links TRBV9 with TRBJ1-3; D unresolved. The V gene's germline CDR1 is SGDLS and CDR2 YYNGEE. The CDR3 consists of 12 residues. The V end lost 0 bases, the J end lost 4 bases, and 2 bases lay between the germline ends. The CDR3 DNA follows: TGTGCCAGCAGCGTAGCGGGAAACACCATATATTTT. The encoded protein is CASSVAGNTIYF.

In its sample, this clonotype was seen a few times. This rearrangement joins TRBV7-8 to TRBJ2-3; D perhaps matches TRBD2 (6 bases). The CDR3 contains 15 residues. Germline CDR1 SGHVS, CDR2 FQNEAQ. Trimming took 3 bases from V and 0 from J, leaving 10 bases between them. CDR3 amino acids: CASSFLAGSTDTQYF. The CDR3 nucleotides are TGTGCCAGCAGCTTTCTTGCGGGGAGCACAGATACGCAGTATTTT. Drawing the rest from reference TRBV7-8 and TRBJ2-3, the complete variable domain is GAGVSQSPRYKVAKRGQDVALRCDPISGHVSLFWYQQALGQGPEFLTYFQNEAQLDKSGLPSDRFFAERPEGSVSTLKIQRTQQEDSAVYLCASSFLAGSTDTQYFGPGTRLTVL.

The chain uses TRBV29-1 and TRBJ2-4, with 8 bases matching TRBD1. The CDR3 extends over 13 amino acids. Germline CDR1 SQVTM, CDR2 ANQGSEA. Germline trimming cut 7 bases from V and 4 bases from J; bases unmatched to any gene: 6. The CDR3 sequence: CSGEDREKNIQYF. CDR3 nucleotides: TGCAGCGGAGAGGACAGGGAGAAAAACATTCAGTACTTC. Supplemented by reference TRBV29-1 and TRBJ2-4, the full variable domain reads SAVISQKPSRDICQRGTSLTIQCQVDSQVTMMFWYRQQPGQSLTLIATANQGSEATYESGFVIDKFPISRPNLTFSTLTVSNMSPEDSSIYLCSGEDREKNIQYFGAGTRLSVL.

The table lists this clonotype with a few counts. The J gene is TRBJ2-5, the V gene TRBV20-1, with 7 bases fitting TRBD2. The J call may be wrong; the DNA end is better matched by TRBJ2-1. The CDR3 loop spans 14 amino acids. Germline loops: CDR1 DFQATT, CDR2 SNEGSKA (reference sequence). CDR3 amino acids: CSAPGASGLIEQFF. In nucleotides, the CDR3 is TGCAGTGCCCCCGGGGCTAGCGGACTGATAGAGCAGTTCTTC.

This clonotype was detected only a few times. CDR3 sequence: CSVISHGYNEQFF. For the CDR3, the DNA is TGCAGCGTTATATCACATGGGTACAATGAGCAGTTCTTC. The chain employs TRBV29-1 and TRBJ2-1; D is undetermined. V was clipped by 5 bases and J by 4 bases, with 12 bases between them. The CDR3 covers 13 residues. CDR1 and CDR2 (germline): SQVTM, ANQGSEA.

The rearrangement uses TRBV4-2 and TRBJ1-3, with D perhaps matching TRBD1 (6 bases). V gave up 0 bases and J gave up 1 base, with 13 bases separating them. Germline V lookup: CDR1 LGHNA, CDR2 YNFKEQ. This CDR3 contains 17 residues. DNA for the CDR3: TGTGCCAGCAGCCAAGATGGAAGAACAGGGTCTGGAAACACCATATATTTT. Translation: CASSQDGRTGSGNTIYF.

V gene TRBV5-1 combines with J gene TRBJ2-4, with 8 positions matching TRBD1. The V segment lost 4 bases and the J segment 0 bases; nucleotides outside the gene matches: 6. The CDR3 is 16 amino acids. Germline CDR1 and CDR2: SGHRS and YFSETQ. This CDR3 is CASSPGQGGAKNIQYF. The CDR3 nucleotides are TGCGCCAGCAGCCCCGGACAGGGTGGAGCCAAAAACATTCAGTACTTC.